Here is one T cell receptor (beta chain) with its context. Its antigen is unknown. These data come from a study of cytomegalovirus exposure and HLA in healthy donors. Whole-study findings and limits: A few CMV-associated chains were confirmed in vitro to be specific for CMV antigens. A later analysis by the authors found several of the most significant clusters apparently linked to common viral pathogens. Previously analyzed data showed that most TCR beta V segments were productive at a frequency of about 90% or about 30%.

PCR was performed using 60 Vbeta and 13 Jbeta primers. Generated by immunoSEQ multiplex PCR, the TCRdb table keeps only in-frame clones and is missing some. The profile shows around 150,000 clones, roughly 78% of them singletons. V was clipped by 5 bases and J by 3 bases; unmatched bases: 6. The CDR3 extends over 14 amino acids. Germline lookup yields CDR1 MNHEY and CDR2 SVGAGI. The chain is built from TRBV6-5 and TRBJ2-7, with TRBD2 matching over 8 bases. Sequencing was carried out using PBMCs. This sequence was found in a man in his forties or fifties in good health and CMV-seropositive. The CDR3 loop is CASSKAGVNYEQYF. The CDR3 bases are TGTGCCAGCAGTAAAGCGGGAGTCAACTACGAGCAGTACTTC.